The 4 T cell receptor beta chains in this list originate from one sample, sequenced in a study of T cell responses to AZD1222 COVID-19 vaccine. Clones were sequenced by immunoSEQ multiplex PCR, and TCRdb holds only the in-frame ones, with some missing. This table has approximately 190,000 clones, around 93% appearing once. The material was peripheral blood, obtained on day 0 of AZD1222 vaccination. These receptors were collected from an adult in good health.

The chain combines TRBV12-3 or TRBV12-4 with TRBJ1-4; D is uncertain. This CDR3 region has 12 residues. V lost 5 bases, J lost 9 bases, and 10 bases lay in between. CDR3 nucleotides: TGTGCCAGCAGTGTTTCAGGCAAAAAACTGTTTTTT. It yields the protein CASSVSGKKLFF.

The chain recombines TRBV7-8 with TRBJ1-1; D is unresolved. The V end lost 8 bases, the J end lost 2 bases, and 12 bases lay between the germline ends. The CDR3 is 13 amino acids. CDR1 is SGHVS and CDR2 is FQNEAQ in the germline V gene. The DNA of the CDR3 is TGTGCCAGCTTATCCCCGGGAAACACTGAAGCTTTCTTT. Its translation is CASLSPGNTEAFF. The full variable domain, completed using reference TRBV7-8 and TRBJ1-1, is GAGVSQSPRYKVAKRGQDVALRCDPISGHVSLFWYQQALGQGPEFLTYFQNEAQLDKSGLPSDRFFAERPEGSVSTLKIQRTQQEDSAVYLCASLSPGNTEAFFGQGTRLTVV.

The chain uses TRBV5-8 and TRBJ1-6, with D perhaps TRBD1 (5 bases). Germline CDR1 SGHTS, CDR2 YDEGEE. The CDR3 is 16 amino acids. The V end was cut by 4 bases, the J end by 9 bases, with 20 bases between. As DNA, the CDR3 is TGTGCCAGCAGCGCGGACGGGACGGCGAGACTTTCACCCCTCCACTTT. Translating gives CASSADGTARLSPLHF.

This chain joins TRBV7-6 and TRBJ2-1, with D maybe TRBD2 (5 bases). Germline CDR1 is SGHVS and CDR2 is FNYEAQ. The germline V and J ends were trimmed by 1 base and 5 bases, with 9 bases remaining between them. This CDR3 has 14 amino acids. The CDR3 is CASSLDLADNEQFF. In DNA form, the CDR3 reads TGTGCCAGCAGCTTAGATCTAGCCGACAATGAGCAGTTCTTC.